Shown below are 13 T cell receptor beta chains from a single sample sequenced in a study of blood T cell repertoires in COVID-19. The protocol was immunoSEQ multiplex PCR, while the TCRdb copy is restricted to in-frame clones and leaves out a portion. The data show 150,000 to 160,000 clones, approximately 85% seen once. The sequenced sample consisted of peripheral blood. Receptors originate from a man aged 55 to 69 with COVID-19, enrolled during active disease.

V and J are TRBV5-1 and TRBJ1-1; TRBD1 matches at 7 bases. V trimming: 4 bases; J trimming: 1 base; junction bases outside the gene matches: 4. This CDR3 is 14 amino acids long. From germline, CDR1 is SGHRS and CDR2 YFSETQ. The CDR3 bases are TGCGCCAGCAGCCCGGGGGACAGGAACACTGAAGCTTTCTTT. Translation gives CASSPGDRNTEAFF.

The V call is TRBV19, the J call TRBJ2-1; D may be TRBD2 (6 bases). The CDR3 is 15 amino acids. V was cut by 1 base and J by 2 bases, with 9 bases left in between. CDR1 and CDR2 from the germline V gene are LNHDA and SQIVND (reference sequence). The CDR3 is CASSIGGETYNEQFF. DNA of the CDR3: TGTGCCAGTAGTATAGGCGGGGAGACCTACAATGAGCAGTTCTTC.

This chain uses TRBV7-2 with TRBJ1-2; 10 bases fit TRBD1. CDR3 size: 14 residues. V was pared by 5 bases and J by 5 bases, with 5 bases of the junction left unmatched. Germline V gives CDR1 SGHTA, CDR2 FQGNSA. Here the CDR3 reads CASSGGQGRYGYTF. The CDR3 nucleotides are TGTGCCAGCAGCGGGGGACAGGGGAGGTATGGCTACACCTTC.

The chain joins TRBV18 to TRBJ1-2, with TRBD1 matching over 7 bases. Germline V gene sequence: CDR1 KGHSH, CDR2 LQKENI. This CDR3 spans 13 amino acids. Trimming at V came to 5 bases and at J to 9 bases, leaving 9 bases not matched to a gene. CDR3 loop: CASSSGQKVRYTF. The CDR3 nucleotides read TGTGCCAGCTCATCGGGACAGAAAGTTCGCTACACCTTC. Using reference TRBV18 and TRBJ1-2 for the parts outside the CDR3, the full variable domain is NAGVMQNPRHLVRRRGQEARLRCSPMKGHSHVYWYRQLPEEGLKFMVYLQKENIIDESGMPKERFSAEFPKEGPSILRIQQVVRGDSAAYFCASSSGQKVRYTFGSGTRLTVV.

The CDR3 sequence is CASTQWGQGSYNEQFF. The CDR3 DNA sequence: TGCGCCAGCACCCAATGGGGACAGGGTTCCTACAATGAGCAGTTCTTC. The V call is TRBV23-1, the J call TRBJ2-1; the match to TRBD1 covers 9 bases. TRBV23-1 is an ORF; its function is uncertain. J was trimmed by 1 base and V by 7 bases; bases with no gene match: 8. The CDR3 extends over 16 amino acids.

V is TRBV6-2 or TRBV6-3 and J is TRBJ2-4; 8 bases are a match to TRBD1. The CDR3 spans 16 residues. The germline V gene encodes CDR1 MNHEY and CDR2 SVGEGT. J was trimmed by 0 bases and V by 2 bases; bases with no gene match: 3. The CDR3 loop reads CASSYGQGIAKNIQYF. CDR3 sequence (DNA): TGTGCCAGCAGTTACGGACAGGGTATAGCCAAAAACATTCAGTACTTC.

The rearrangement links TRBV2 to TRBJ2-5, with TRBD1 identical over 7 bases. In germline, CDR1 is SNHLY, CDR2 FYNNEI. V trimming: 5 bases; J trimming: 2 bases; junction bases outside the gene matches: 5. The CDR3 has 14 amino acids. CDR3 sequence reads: CASSPNRGQETQYF. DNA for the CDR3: TGTGCCAGCAGTCCCAACAGGGGACAAGAGACCCAGTACTTC.

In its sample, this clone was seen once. This CDR3 is CASSKAQGLRGNQPQHF. For the CDR3, the DNA is TGTGCCAGCAGCAAAGCCCAAGGATTGAGAGGGAATCAGCCCCAGCATTTT. This chain joins TRBV21-1 and TRBJ1-5. TRBV21-1 is tagged as a pseudogene. The CDR3 contains 17 residues.

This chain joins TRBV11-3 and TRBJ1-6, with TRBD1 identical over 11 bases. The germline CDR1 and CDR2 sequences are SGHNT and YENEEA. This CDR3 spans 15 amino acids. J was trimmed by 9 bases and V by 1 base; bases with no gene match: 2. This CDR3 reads CASSLGDRGTSPLHF. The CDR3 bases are TGTGCCAGCAGCTTAGGGGACAGGGGGACTTCACCCCTCCACTTT.

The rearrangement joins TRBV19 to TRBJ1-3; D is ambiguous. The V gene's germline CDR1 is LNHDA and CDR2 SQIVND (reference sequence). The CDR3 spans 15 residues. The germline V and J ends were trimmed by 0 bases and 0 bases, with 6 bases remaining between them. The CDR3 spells CASSIDRSSGNTIYF. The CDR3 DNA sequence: TGTGCCAGTAGTATAGATCGGAGCTCTGGAAACACCATATATTTT.

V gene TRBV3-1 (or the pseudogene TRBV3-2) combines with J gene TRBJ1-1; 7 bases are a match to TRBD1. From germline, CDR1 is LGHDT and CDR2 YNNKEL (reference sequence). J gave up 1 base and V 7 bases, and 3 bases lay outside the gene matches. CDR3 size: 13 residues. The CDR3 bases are TGTGCCAGCAACCGACAGGGGAACACTGAAGCTTTCTTT. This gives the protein CASNRQGNTEAFF.

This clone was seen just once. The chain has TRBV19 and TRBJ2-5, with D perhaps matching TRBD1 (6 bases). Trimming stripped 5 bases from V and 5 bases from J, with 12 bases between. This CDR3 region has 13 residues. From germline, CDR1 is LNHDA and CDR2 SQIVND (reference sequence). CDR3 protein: CASSQQGRETQYF. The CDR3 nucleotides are TGTGCCAGTAGTCAACAGGGACGGGAGACCCAGTACTTC.

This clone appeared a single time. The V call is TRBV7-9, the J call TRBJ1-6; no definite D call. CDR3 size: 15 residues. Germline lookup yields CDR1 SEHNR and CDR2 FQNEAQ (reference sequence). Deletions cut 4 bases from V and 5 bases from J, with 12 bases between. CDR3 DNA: TGTGCCAGCAGCTGGCTGAGGGAAGATAATTCACCCCTCCACTTT. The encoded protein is CASSWLREDNSPLHF.